Listed below are T cell receptor beta chains from one sample, sequenced in a study of graft-versus-host responses after intestinal transplantation. Profiled with immunoSEQ multiplex PCR; TCRdb holds only in-frame clones, not every one. The sample records about 59,000 clones, 90% to 95% being singletons. Their recognized antigens are unknown. The material sequenced was unstimulated CD4+ T cells sorted from spleen or lymph node cells, taken before transplant. The receptors here all came from a human donor who was the organ donor for an intestinal transplant. The CDR3 runs from the conserved cysteine through the conserved F or W. A D gene is named only where the DNA matches it firmly. Size values are once, few and many counts, or a class for expanded clones, and some rows have none.

j_call: TRBJ1-2
clone_size: NA
d_call: TRBD1
v_call: TRBV5-6
cdr3_aa: CASSLQGVVGYTF
cdr3_nt: TGTGCCAGCAGCTTACAGGGGGTAGTTGGCTACACCTTC

j_call: TRBJ1-3
clone_size: NA
d_call: NA
v_call: TRBV9
cdr3_aa: CASSPGQYSGNTIYF
cdr3_nt: TGTGCCAGCAGCCCGGGACAATACTCTGGAAACACCATATATTTT

j_call: TRBJ2-7
clone_size: NA
d_call: TRBD2
v_call: TRBV11-2
cdr3_aa: CASSFSRPSGNEQYF
cdr3_nt: TGTGCCAGCAGCTTTAGCCGACCGAGCGGGAACGAGCAGTACTTC

j_call: TRBJ2-5
clone_size: NA
d_call: TRBD2
v_call: TRBV5-5
cdr3_aa: CASSPRGGGETQYF
cdr3_nt: TGTGCCAGCAGCCCACGGGGGGGTGGAGAGACCCAGTACTTC

j_call: TRBJ2-7
clone_size: NA
d_call: TRBD1
v_call: TRBV6-5
cdr3_aa: CASSYGQGSYEQYF
cdr3_nt: TGTGCCAGCAGTTATGGACAGGGATCCTACGAGCAGTACTTC

j_call: TRBJ1-2
clone_size: once
d_call: TRBD1
v_call: TRBV4-3
cdr3_aa: CASSLDREMEGYTF
cdr3_nt: TGCGCCAGCAGCCTCGACAGGGAGATGGAAGGCTACACCTTC

j_call: TRBJ2-5
clone_size: NA
d_call: NA
v_call: TRBV25-1
cdr3_aa: CASSESGRRTQETQYF
cdr3_nt: TGTGCCAGCAGTGAATCCGGGCGGCGGACTCAAGAGACCCAGTACTTC

j_call: TRBJ1-4
clone_size: NA
d_call: TRBD1
v_call: TRBV6-5
cdr3_aa: CASRGQGTTNEKLFF
cdr3_nt: TGTGCCAGCAGGGGACAGGGAACGACTAATGAAAAACTGTTTTTT

j_call: TRBJ2-2
clone_size: NA
d_call: NA
v_call: TRBV7-6
cdr3_aa: CASSLGGAVRELFF
cdr3_nt: TGTGCCAGCAGCTTAGGAGGCGCCGTGCGGGAGCTGTTTTTT

j_call: TRBJ2-7
clone_size: once
d_call: NA
v_call: TRBV6-1
cdr3_aa: CASRQLYYEQYF
cdr3_nt: TGTGCCAGCAGACAGCTCTACTACGAGCAGTACTTC

j_call: TRBJ2-3
clone_size: once
d_call: NA
v_call: TRBV18
cdr3_aa: CASSPRPGDYTDTQYF
cdr3_nt: TGTGCCAGCTCACCGAGGCCAGGGGACTACACAGATACGCAGTATTTT

j_call: TRBJ2-7
clone_size: NA
d_call: NA
v_call: TRBV6-6
cdr3_aa: CASSYSPRGGSYEQYF
cdr3_nt: TGTGCCAGCAGTTACTCCCCGCGGGGTGGCTCCTACGAGCAGTACTTC

j_call: TRBJ2-7
clone_size: NA
d_call: NA
v_call: TRBV5-6
cdr3_aa: CASSLRYEQYF
cdr3_nt: TGTGCCAGCAGCCTCCGCTACGAGCAGTACTTC

j_call: TRBJ2-5
clone_size: NA
d_call: NA
v_call: TRBV5-6
cdr3_aa: CASSPQDPGVETQYF
cdr3_nt: TGTGCCAGCAGCCCACAAGACCCAGGGGTGGAGACCCAGTACTTC

j_call: TRBJ2-1
clone_size: NA
d_call: TRBD2
v_call: TRBV7-9
cdr3_aa: CASSLFGGADEQFF
cdr3_nt: TGTGCCAGCAGCTTGTTCGGGGGGGCGGATGAGCAGTTCTTC

j_call: TRBJ2-7
clone_size: NA
d_call: NA
v_call: TRBV10-3
cdr3_aa: CAISESSGFSYEQYF
cdr3_nt: TGTGCCATCAGTGAGTCTTCGGGATTCTCCTACGAGCAGTACTTC

j_call: TRBJ1-2
clone_size: NA
d_call: NA
v_call: TRBV10-3
cdr3_aa: CAISESNRNYGYTF
cdr3_nt: TGTGCCATCAGTGAGTCGAACAGAAACTATGGCTACACCTTC

j_call: TRBJ2-1
clone_size: NA
d_call: NA
v_call: TRBV11-3
cdr3_aa: CASSSSGGYNEQFF
cdr3_nt: TGTGCCAGCAGCTCGTCTGGGGGCTACAATGAGCAGTTCTTC

j_call: TRBJ2-7
clone_size: NA
d_call: NA
v_call: TRBV19
cdr3_aa: CASSIRLAYEQYF
cdr3_nt: TGTGCCAGTAGTATACGGCTGGCCTACGAGCAGTACTTC

j_call: TRBJ2-3
clone_size: NA
d_call: NA
v_call: TRBV27
cdr3_aa: CASSLAQGASGGKLRDTQYF
cdr3_nt: TGTGCCAGCAGTTTAGCACAGGGGGCAAGCGGGGGCAAATTAAGAGATACGCAGTATTTT

j_call: TRBJ2-5
clone_size: NA
d_call: NA
v_call: TRBV4-1
cdr3_aa: CASSQGQGRQRETQYF
cdr3_nt: TGCGCCAGCAGCCAAGGCCAGGGACGGCAACGAGAGACCCAGTACTTC

j_call: TRBJ2-7
clone_size: NA
d_call: TRBD1
v_call: TRBV5-1
cdr3_aa: CASSLSGQGDEQYF
cdr3_nt: TGCGCCAGCAGCTTATCGGGACAGGGGGACGAGCAGTACTTC

j_call: TRBJ1-2
clone_size: NA
d_call: NA
v_call: TRBV2
cdr3_aa: CASSAVAHGTF
cdr3_nt: NA

j_call: TRBJ1-2
clone_size: NA
d_call: NA
v_call: TRBV6-5
cdr3_aa: CASSDRLGGGYTF
cdr3_nt: TGTGCCAGCAGTGACCGTTTGGGCGGGGGCTACACCTTC

j_call: TRBJ2-7
clone_size: NA
d_call: NA
v_call: TRBV25-1
cdr3_aa: CASSGHIDYEQYF
cdr3_nt: TGTGCCAGCAGTGGGCACATAGACTACGAGCAGTACTTC

j_call: TRBJ2-6
clone_size: few
d_call: NA
v_call: TRBV5-8
cdr3_aa: CASSIVVGANVLTF
cdr3_nt: TGTGCCAGCAGCATCGTTGTCGGGGCCAACGTCCTGACTTTC

j_call: TRBJ2-1
clone_size: NA
d_call: TRBD1
v_call: TRBV9
cdr3_aa: CASSVGGQGSAYNEQFF
cdr3_nt: TGTGCCAGCAGCGTAGGGGGACAGGGTTCAGCCTACAATGAGCAGTTCTTC

j_call: TRBJ2-7
clone_size: NA
d_call: NA
v_call: TRBV7-9
cdr3_aa: CASSLTGHSYEQYF
cdr3_nt: TGTGCCAGCAGCTTAACGGGACACAGTTACGAGCAGTACTTC

j_call: TRBJ2-3
clone_size: NA
d_call: TRBD1
v_call: TRBV2
cdr3_aa: CASSDRDRPSTDTQYF
cdr3_nt: TGTGCCAGCAGCGATCGGGACAGACCGAGCACAGATACGCAGTATTTT

j_call: TRBJ2-7
clone_size: NA
d_call: TRBD2
v_call: TRBV7-2
cdr3_aa: CASSLTSGGAVGEQYF
cdr3_nt: TGTGCCAGCAGCCTGACTAGCGGGGGGGCGGTTGGTGAGCAGTACTTC

j_call: TRBJ1-1
clone_size: NA
d_call: TRBD1
v_call: TRBV7-2
cdr3_aa: CASSRGQGTEAFF
cdr3_nt: TGTGCCAGCAGCAGGGGGCAAGGCACTGAAGCTTTCTTT

j_call: TRBJ2-5
clone_size: once
d_call: NA
v_call: TRBV7-2
cdr3_aa: CASSYPTVITKETQYF
cdr3_nt: TGTGCCAGCAGCTATCCCACAGTGATCACCAAAGAGACCCAGTACTTC

j_call: TRBJ1-2
clone_size: NA
d_call: NA
v_call: TRBV6-5
cdr3_aa: CASSSLPGRYYGYTF
cdr3_nt: TGTGCCAGCAGTTCCCTCCCAGGGCGCTACTATGGCTACACCTTC

j_call: TRBJ1-1
clone_size: NA
d_call: NA
v_call: TRBV4-1
cdr3_aa: CASSRLSGFGKNTEAFF
cdr3_nt: TGCGCCAGCAGCCGCCTCTCAGGGTTTGGGAAGAACACTGAAGCTTTCTTT

j_call: TRBJ2-3
clone_size: NA
d_call: TRBD1
v_call: TRBV5-4
cdr3_aa: CASTPRDRGTDTQYF
cdr3_nt: TGTGCCAGCACCCCGCGGGACAGGGGCACAGATACGCAGTATTTT

j_call: TRBJ1-1
clone_size: NA
d_call: NA
v_call: TRBV19
cdr3_aa: CASSIGRGTEAFF
cdr3_nt: TGTGCCAGTAGTATTGGAAGGGGAACTGAAGCTTTCTTT

j_call: TRBJ2-5
clone_size: NA
d_call: TRBD1
v_call: TRBV9
cdr3_aa: CASSVDRGETQYF
cdr3_nt: TGTGCCAGCAGCGTAGACAGGGGAGAGACCCAGTACTTC

j_call: TRBJ1-2
clone_size: NA
d_call: TRBD1
v_call: TRBV5-1
cdr3_aa: CASSASFKQGDGYTF
cdr3_nt: TGCGCCAGCAGCGCATCATTTAAACAGGGGGATGGCTACACCTTC

j_call: TRBJ2-3
clone_size: NA
d_call: NA
v_call: TRBV6-1
cdr3_aa: CASTWIAYPTDTQYF
cdr3_nt: TGTGCCAGCACCTGGATCGCCTACCCCACAGATACGCAGTATTTT